Shown below are 24 T cell receptor beta chains from a single sample sequenced in a study of CD8 T cells in ankylosing spondylitis. No antigen has been identified for these receptors. A single record per CDR3 protein comes from TCRdb applying MiXCR to the 5' RACE reads. The table has approximately 400,000 distinct CDR3 sequences, more than 15% seen once; the top ten hold just over 1%. Study-wide findings and caveats: Ankylosing spondylitis blood seemed to carry a telltale TCR beta motif made of seven or eight highly homologous variants.

The sample comprised blood, either unsorted or a sorted T cell fraction (not recorded which). All receptors come from a male donor with ankylosing spondylitis.

This chain connects TRBV5-1 to TRBJ2-2, with 7 bases matching TRBD1. CDR3 length: 16 residues. Unmatched junction bases numbered 11, after V lost 4 bases and J lost 5 bases. Germline assignment: CDR1 SGHRS and CDR2 YFSETQ. The CDR3 loop is CASSKWTGLGTGELFF. The CDR3 DNA is TGCGCCAGCAGCAAGTGGACAGGTCTAGGGACCGGGGAGCTGTTTTTT.

The chain joins TRBV5-1 to TRBJ2-1; 10 nucleotides match TRBD2. Per the germline V gene, CDR1 is SGHRS and CDR2 is YFSETQ. Trimming cost V 7 bases and J 7 bases; bases outside gene matches: 11. The CDR3 runs 15 residues. CDR3 in amino acids: CASRLAGVSGNEQFF. DNA for the CDR3: TGCGCCAGCCGGCTAGCGGGAGTTTCGGGGAATGAGCAGTTCTTC.

V is TRBV30 and J is TRBJ2-3; 8 bases line up with TRBD2. V lost 2 bases, J lost 4 bases, and 14 bases stayed unmatched. Germline assignment: CDR1 GTSNPN and CDR2 SVGIG (reference sequence). CDR3 length equals 17 residues. CDR3 nucleotide sequence: TGTGCCTGGAGTTTCGCCCGGGGGGGGCGAGGGGCAGATACGCAGTATTTT. Translation gives CAWSFARGGRGADTQYF.

This chain links TRBV7-2 with TRBJ1-5; a possible D gene is TRBD1 (6 bases). V gave up 5 bases and J gave up 5 bases, with 13 bases separating them. The germline V gene has CDR1 SGHTA and CDR2 FQGNSA. The CDR3 has 14 amino acids. The CDR3 bases are TGTGCCAGCAGCCTCTACAGGGAAGATCAGCCCCAGCATTTT. The encoded protein is CASSLYREDQPQHF.

This clonotype came up many times. The V call is TRBV13, the J call TRBJ2-1; 9 bases are a match to TRBD2. V was clipped by 4 bases and J by 7 bases; unmatched bases: 14. This CDR3 comprises 17 residues. CDR1 and CDR2 (germline): PRHDT, FYEKMQ (reference sequence). The CDR3 loop reads CASSSNLGLARFNEQFF. In DNA, the CDR3 is TGTGCCAGCAGCTCCAATTTGGGACTAGCCAGGTTTAATGAGCAGTTCTTC.

This clonotype has just a few counts. V usage is TRBV12-3 or TRBV12-4 and J usage is TRBJ1-1; possible D gene TRBD1, 5 bases. V lost 5 bases to trimming and J lost 7 bases, with 11 bases between them. The CDR3 extends over 12 amino acids. The CDR3 DNA follows: TGTGCCAGCAGTGTGGGGGGAAATGAAGCTTTCTTT. Translation: CASSVGGNEAFF.

The sample holds a few counts of this clonotype. The CDR3 sequence is CASSQSAINEQFF. DNA for the CDR3: TGTGCCAGCAGCCAATCAGCTATCAATGAGCAGTTCTTC. J is TRBJ2-1 and V is TRBV3-1; D gene uncertain. The CDR3 loop spans 13 amino acids. The germline CDR1 and CDR2 sequences are LGHDT and YNNKEL (reference sequence). V gave up 2 bases and J gave up 6 bases, with 8 bases separating them.

This clonotype was recorded many times. The CDR3: CAISDNTDTQYF. CDR3 in DNA: TGTGCCATCAGTGACAACACAGATACGCAGTATTTT. The chain recombines TRBV10-3 with TRBJ2-3; no reliable D call. Looked up from germline, CDR1 is ENHRY and CDR2 is SYGVKD. Trimming took off 3 bases at V and 2 bases at J, with 3 bases between the two ends. This CDR3 contains 12 residues.

This clonotype has a handful of counts. The CDR3 reads CATRGFYSNQPQHF. DNA of the CDR3: TGTGCCACCAGGGGATTTTATAGCAATCAGCCCCAGCATTTT. This sequence joins TRBV6-1 and TRBJ1-5; weak D call: TRBD1 (6 bases). The CDR3 runs to 14 residues. CDR1 and CDR2 (germline): MNHNS, SASEGT. The ends were cut back, 10 bases at V and 0 bases at J, with 13 bases in the middle.

This clonotype showed up many times. The chain uses TRBV10-3 and TRBJ2-1, with 10 positions matching TRBD2. The length of the CDR3 is 17 residues. Germline trimming cut 5 bases from V and 8 bases from J; bases unmatched to any gene: 15. Germline V lookup: CDR1 ENHRY, CDR2 SYGVKD. The CDR3 sequence is CAISSGRASLVAYEQFF. The CDR3 DNA follows: TGTGCCATCAGTAGCGGGAGGGCCTCTTTAGTTGCTTATGAGCAGTTCTTC.

This clonotype was detected a few times. The rearrangement uses TRBV5-6 and TRBJ2-7, with TRBD1 matching over 8 bases. Germline V gene sequence: CDR1 SGHDT, CDR2 YYEEEE. With 0 bases clipped from V and 3 bases from J, the junction kept 14 bases outside the gene matches. This CDR3 spans 18 amino acids. CDR3 coding DNA: TGTGCCAGCAGCTTGGCAATCAACCGGGACAGGTCTAACTACGAGCAGTACTTC. It translates to CASSLAINRDRSNYEQYF.

The chain joins TRBV3-1 to TRBJ1-3; 10 bases line up with TRBD1. The CDR3 is 15 amino acids. The ends lost 5 bases at V and 5 bases at J; junction bases unmatched: 6. The germline gives CDR1 LGHDT, CDR2 YNNKEL (reference sequence). The CDR3 here is CASSFRQGARNTIYF. CDR3 DNA: TGTGCCAGCAGCTTTCGACAGGGGGCTCGAAACACCATATATTTT.

J is TRBJ2-3 and V is TRBV7-8; D gene uncertain. The CDR3 sequence is 15 residues long. V lost 2 bases, J lost 6 bases, and 15 bases lay in between. Germline V gene sequence: CDR1 SGHVS, CDR2 FQNEAQ. DNA for the CDR3: TGTGCCAGCAGCTTACTTTCCAGGTACCTCGATACGCAGTATTTT. Translation gives CASSLLSRYLDTQYF. The full variable domain, in which reference TRBV7-8 and TRBJ2-3 provide the parts outside the CDR3, is GAGVSQSPRYKVAKRGQDVALRCDPISGHVSLFWYQQALGQGPEFLTYFQNEAQLDKSGLPSDRFFAERPEGSVSTLKIQRTQQEDSAVYLCASSLLSRYLDTQYFGPGTRLTVL.

This clonotype has more than one count but fewer than ten. The rearrangement links TRBV7-3 to TRBJ2-1; 8 bases match TRBD2. V lost 5 bases, J lost 6 bases, and 9 bases stayed unmatched. The CDR3 is made up of 15 amino acids. Germline-derived CDR1 and CDR2 are SGHTA and FQGTGA. The CDR3 spells CASSAPGTSLNEQFF. Written as DNA, the CDR3 is TGTGCCAGCAGCGCACCCGGGACTAGTCTCAATGAGCAGTTCTTC.

The V call is TRBV11-2, the J call TRBJ2-7; TRBD2 aligns across 9 bases. The germline V gene encodes CDR1 SGHAT and CDR2 FQNNGV. CDR3 length: 21 residues. J lost 2 bases, V lost 1 base, and 21 bases had no gene match. This chain's CDR3 is CASSLVYIRSSGILSAYEQYF. CDR3 DNA: TGTGCCAGCAGCTTAGTGTATATCAGGTCTAGCGGGATTCTTAGCGCCTACGAGCAGTACTTC. The complete variable domain, with remaining parts taken from reference TRBV11-2 and TRBJ2-7, reads EAGVAQSPRYKIIEKRQSVAFWCNPISGHATLYWYQQILGQGPKLLIQFQNNGVVDDSQLPKDRFSAERLKGVDSTLKIQPAKLEDSAVYLCASSLVYIRSSGILSAYEQYFGPGTRLTVT.

J is TRBJ2-7 and V is TRBV20-1; D ambiguous. V was cut by 5 bases and J by 6 bases, with 17 bases left in between. CDR1 is DFQATT, CDR2 SNEGSKA, per germline (reference sequence). This CDR3 region has 13 residues. As DNA, the CDR3 is TGCAGTGCTCCCCCGGGCCCTGGTGGCGAGCAGTACTTC. This gives the protein CSAPPGPGGEQYF.

CDR3 residues: CASSEILAGGPDTQYF. CDR3 nucleotides: TGCGCCAGCAGCGAGATACTAGCGGGGGGCCCAGATACGCAGTATTTT. The chain joins TRBV5-1 to TRBJ2-3; 12 positions agree with TRBD2. With V trimmed by 4 bases and J by 4 bases, 7 bases remained unmatched. Germline V gene data show CDR1 as SGHRS and CDR2 as YFSETQ. The CDR3 sequence is 16 residues long.

The J gene is TRBJ2-5, the V gene TRBV7-4; D tentatively fits TRBD1 or TRBD2 (5 bases each). The germline V gene encodes CDR1 SGHVT and CDR2 SQSDAQ. Trimming took 8 bases from V and 1 from J, leaving 20 bases between them. The CDR3 runs 16 residues. The CDR3 DNA reads as TGTGCCAGCCCCCTCCTTGGGGGTCGGGGCCAAGAGACCCAGTACTTC. Protein: CASPLLGGRGQETQYF.

This clonotype showed up just a few times. The chain couples TRBV28 to TRBJ2-1; TRBD1 matches 9 bases. V gave up 5 bases and J gave up 5 bases; unmatched junction bases: 10. The CDR3 extends over 16 amino acids. The germline CDR1 and CDR2 sequences are MDHEN and SYDVKM. CDR3 loop: CASSPAGTGNHNEQFF. In nucleotides, the CDR3 is TGTGCCAGCAGTCCAGCCGGGACAGGGAATCACAATGAGCAGTTCTTC.

This clonotype was seen a handful of times. The CDR3 sequence is CASSPERWGRDSEETQYF. The CDR3 DNA sequence: TGTGCCAGCTCACCAGAGCGGTGGGGGAGGGACTCAGAAGAGACCCAGTACTTC. The rearrangement joins TRBV18 to TRBJ2-5, with 7 nucleotides matching TRBD2. The ends lost 2 bases at V and 3 bases at J; junction bases unmatched: 15. There are 18 residues in the CDR3. CDR1 and CDR2 from the germline V gene are KGHSH and LQKENI.

The V gene is TRBV5-1, the J gene TRBJ2-3, with D possibly matching TRBD2 (6 bases). The germline gives CDR1 SGHRS, CDR2 YFSETQ. Trimming shortened V by 4 bases and J by 2 bases, and 11 bases separated the two germline ends. The CDR3 loop spans 14 amino acids. The CDR3 protein is CASSLTRDTDTQYF. The CDR3 region has the DNA TGCGCCAGCAGCCTGACTAGGGACACAGATACGCAGTATTTT.

This chain links TRBV20-1 with TRBJ1-3; possibly TRBD1 for D (6 bases). The V end was cut by 3 bases, the J end by 4 bases, with 13 bases between. Looked up from germline, CDR1 is DFQATT and CDR2 is SNEGSKA (reference sequence). The CDR3 covers 14 residues. This CDR3 reads CSASWGGRGNTIYF. CDR3 nucleotide sequence: TGCAGTGCTAGTTGGGGGGGCCGCGGAAACACCATATATTTT.

This chain connects TRBV14 to TRBJ2-1; perhaps TRBD2 as D (6 bases). Germline V gene lookup returns CDR1 SGHDN and CDR2 FVKESK. This CDR3 contains 15 residues. V was clipped by 3 bases and J by 4 bases, with 13 bases between them. The CDR3 DNA reads as TGTGCCAGCAGCCAGGGGGGAACGGTTTACAATGAGCAGTTCTTC. Its protein product is CASSQGGTVYNEQFF.

This clonotype was counted a few times. The chain couples TRBV5-4 to TRBJ1-1; D is unresolved. Trimming cost V 6 bases and J 0 bases, with 15 bases left between them. In germline, CDR1 is SGHNT, CDR2 YYREEE (reference sequence). This CDR3 has 15 amino acids. The CDR3 region has the DNA TGTGCCAGCACCCTCCCGGGAGCCATGAACACTGAAGCTTTCTTT. The encoded protein is CASTLPGAMNTEAFF.